The 9 T cell receptor beta chains below come from one sample, sequenced in a study of PD-1 blockade in classical Hodgkin lymphoma. Specified time point: newly diagnosed, previously untreated cHL patient sample. Thawed PBMCs were subjected to magnetic negative selection, which yielded isolated CD8+ T cells. Profiling relied on immunoSEQ multiplex PCR, and the TCRdb table lists in-frame clones only, not all of them. The data hold under 9,500 clones, with around 90% observed a single time. The sample was CD8+ T cells from blood. Receptors originate from a human donor with classical Hodgkin lymphoma.

The rearrangement joins TRBV4-1 to TRBJ2-7, with a possible D match to TRBD2 (6 bases). From germline, CDR1 is MGHRA and CDR2 YSYEKL. The CDR3 covers 14 residues. V was clipped by 8 bases and J by 3 bases, with 17 bases between them. CDR3 in amino acids: CASGLHLGGYEQYF. In nucleotides, the CDR3 is TGCGCCAGCGGCCTCCACTTGGGGGGCTACGAGCAGTACTTC.

This chain connects TRBV30 to TRBJ2-7; D call uncertain. The V end was cut by 7 bases, the J end by 0 bases, with 10 bases between. The germline V gene encodes CDR1 GTSNPN and CDR2 SVGIG (reference sequence). This CDR3 region has 12 residues. CDR3 sequence (DNA): TGTGCCTTCAGCCGGACCTCCTACGAGCAGTACTTC. This sequence encodes CAFSRTSYEQYF.

CDR3 in DNA: TGTGCCAGCAGCTTAGAGTCAGGGTATGAGCAGTACTTC. This sequence encodes CASSLESGYEQYF. The V and J genes are TRBV11-2 and TRBJ2-7; TRBD1 might be the D (5 bases). This CDR3 has 13 residues. Germline lookup yields CDR1 SGHAT and CDR2 FQNNGV. Trimming left V 0 bases short and J 7 bases short, with 10 bases between. The whole variable domain, remainder taken from reference TRBV11-2 and TRBJ2-7, is EAGVAQSPRYKIIEKRQSVAFWCNPISGHATLYWYQQILGQGPKLLIQFQNNGVVDDSQLPKDRFSAERLKGVDSTLKIQPAKLEDSAVYLCASSLESGYEQYFGPGTRLTVT.

The chain combines TRBV27 with TRBJ2-1; a weak D match, TRBD1 (5 bases). Per the germline V gene, CDR1 is MNHEY and CDR2 is SMNVEV (reference sequence). The CDR3 covers 15 residues. Deletions cut 5 bases from V and 2 bases from J, with 13 bases between. DNA of the CDR3: TGTGCCAGCAGTCGAGTAGGACAACCCTACAATGAGCAGTTCTTC. This codes for CASSRVGQPYNEQFF.

V usage is TRBV4-1 and J usage is TRBJ2-1; no reliable D call. The CDR3 is 17 residues long. Trimming removed 3 bases at V and 12 bases at J, with 27 bases between. Germline lookup yields CDR1 MGHRA and CDR2 YSYEKL. The CDR3 here is CASSHLPTLHAEIGQFF. The CDR3 bases are TGCGCCAGCAGCCATCTCCCTACACTTCACGCAGAAATTGGGCAGTTCTTC.

This clone was seen a handful of times. This chain joins TRBV7-9 and TRBJ2-1, with D maybe TRBD2 (7 bases). The germline V and J ends were trimmed by 4 bases and 1 base, with 17 bases remaining between them. The CDR3 consists of 17 residues. CDR1 is SEHNR and CDR2 is FQNEAQ in the germline V gene (reference sequence). CDR3 region: CASSSERDTRSYNEQFF. CDR3 nucleotides: TGTGCCAGCAGCTCCGAGCGGGACACTCGATCCTACAATGAGCAGTTCTTC. Supplemented by reference TRBV7-9 and TRBJ2-1, the full variable domain reads DTGVSQNPRHKITKRGQNVTFRCDPISEHNRLYWYRQTLGQGPEFLTYFQNEAQLEKSRLLSDRFSAERPKGSFSTLEIQRTEQGDSAMYLCASSSERDTRSYNEQFFGPGTRLTVL.

Notes on this clone: Germline is not matched at one junction end, which may reflect a read error. The rearrangement links TRBV29-1 to TRBJ2-1; D is undetermined. The CDR3 is made up of 9 amino acids. CDR1 is SQVTM and CDR2 is ANQGSEA in the germline V gene. CDR3 loop: CSVGPPMVF. The CDR3 DNA is TGCAGCGTAGGGCCGCCCATGGTCTTC.

The V gene is TRBV14, the J gene TRBJ2-3, with unresolved D. The CDR3 has 16 residues. Trimming took off 4 bases at V and 0 bases at J, with 14 bases between the two ends. From germline, CDR1 is SGHDN and CDR2 FVKESK. The DNA for the CDR3 is TGTGCCAGCAGCCTTAGGGTGAGAACTAGCACAGATACGCAGTATTTT. Translating it yields CASSLRVRTSTDTQYF.

The chain recombines TRBV29-1 with TRBJ2-5; D is tentatively TRBD1 or TRBD2 (5 bases each). V was pared by 8 bases and J by 3 bases, with 19 bases between. The CDR3 spans 14 residues. Germline CDR1 and CDR2: SQVTM and ANQGSEA. CDR3 sequence reads: CSFLDERGEETQYF. In nucleotides, the CDR3 is TGCAGCTTCCTTGACGAGAGGGGAGAAGAGACCCAGTACTTC.